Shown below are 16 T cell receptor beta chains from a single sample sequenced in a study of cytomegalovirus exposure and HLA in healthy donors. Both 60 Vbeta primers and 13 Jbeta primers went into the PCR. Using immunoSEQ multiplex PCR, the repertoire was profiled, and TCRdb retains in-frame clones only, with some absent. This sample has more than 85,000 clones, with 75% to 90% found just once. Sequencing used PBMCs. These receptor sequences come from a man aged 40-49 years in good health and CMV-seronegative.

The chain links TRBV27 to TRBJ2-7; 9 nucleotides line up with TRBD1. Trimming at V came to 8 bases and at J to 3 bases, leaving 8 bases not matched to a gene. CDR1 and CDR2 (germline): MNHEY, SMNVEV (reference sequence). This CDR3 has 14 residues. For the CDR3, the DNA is TGTGCCAGCCGTCAAGGACAGGGGATCTACGAGCAGTACTTC. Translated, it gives CASRQGQGIYEQYF.

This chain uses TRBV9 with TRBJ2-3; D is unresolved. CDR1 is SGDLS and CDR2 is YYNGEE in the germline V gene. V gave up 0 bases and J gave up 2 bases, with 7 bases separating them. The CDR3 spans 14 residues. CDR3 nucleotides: TGTGCCAGCAGCGTAGTAGCCCTCACAGATACGCAGTATTTT. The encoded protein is CASSVVALTDTQYF.

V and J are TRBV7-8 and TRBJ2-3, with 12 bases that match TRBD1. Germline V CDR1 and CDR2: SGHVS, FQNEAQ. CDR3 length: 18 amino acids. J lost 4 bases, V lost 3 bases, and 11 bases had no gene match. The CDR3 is CASSLPQRDRGRSDTQYF. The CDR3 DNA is TGTGCCAGCAGCTTGCCTCAACGGGACAGGGGGCGTTCAGATACGCAGTATTTT.

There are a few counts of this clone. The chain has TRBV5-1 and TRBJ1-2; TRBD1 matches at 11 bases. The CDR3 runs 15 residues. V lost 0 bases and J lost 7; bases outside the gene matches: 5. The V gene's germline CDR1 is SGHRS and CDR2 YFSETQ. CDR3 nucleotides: TGCGCCAGCAGCTTGGGCCCGGGACAGGGGGGTGGCTACACCTTC. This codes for CASSLGPGQGGGYTF.

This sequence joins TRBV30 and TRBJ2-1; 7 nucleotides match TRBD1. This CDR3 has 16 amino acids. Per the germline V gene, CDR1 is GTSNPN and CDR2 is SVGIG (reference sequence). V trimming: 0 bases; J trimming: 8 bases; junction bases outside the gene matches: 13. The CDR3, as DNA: TGTGCCTGGAGTGTCTTCGACAGGGAGTATAAGGATGAGCAGTTCTTC. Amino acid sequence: CAWSVFDREYKDEQFF.

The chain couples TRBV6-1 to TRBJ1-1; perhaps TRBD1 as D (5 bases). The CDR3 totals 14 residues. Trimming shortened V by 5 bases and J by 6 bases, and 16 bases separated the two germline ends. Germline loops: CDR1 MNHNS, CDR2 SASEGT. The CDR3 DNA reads TGTGCCAGCAGTCCCCGCGGGGGGTCTTCTGAAGCTTTCTTT. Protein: CASSPRGGSSEAFF.

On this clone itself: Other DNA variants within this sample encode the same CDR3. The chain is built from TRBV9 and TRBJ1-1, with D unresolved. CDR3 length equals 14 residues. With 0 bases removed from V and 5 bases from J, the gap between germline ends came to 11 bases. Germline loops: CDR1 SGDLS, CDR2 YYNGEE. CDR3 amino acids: CASSVATGGTEAFF. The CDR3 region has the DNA TGTGCCAGCAGCGTAGCTACGGGAGGAACTGAAGCTTTCTTT.

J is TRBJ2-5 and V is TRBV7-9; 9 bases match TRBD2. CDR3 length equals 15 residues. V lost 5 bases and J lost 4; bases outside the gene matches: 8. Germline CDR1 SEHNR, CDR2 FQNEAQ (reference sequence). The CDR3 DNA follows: TGTGCCAGCAGCGTCGCGCTGACTAGCGGAGAGACCCAGTACTTC. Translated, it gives CASSVALTSGETQYF.

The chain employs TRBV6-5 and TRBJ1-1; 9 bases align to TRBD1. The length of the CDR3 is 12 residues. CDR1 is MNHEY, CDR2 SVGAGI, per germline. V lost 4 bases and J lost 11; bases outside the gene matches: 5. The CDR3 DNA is TGTGCCAGCAGTTTGGGGGACAGGGCCGCTTTCTTT. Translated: CASSLGDRAAFF.

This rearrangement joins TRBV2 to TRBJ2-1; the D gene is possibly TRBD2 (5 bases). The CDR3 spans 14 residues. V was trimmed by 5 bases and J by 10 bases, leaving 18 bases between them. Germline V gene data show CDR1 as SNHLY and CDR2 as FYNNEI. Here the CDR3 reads CASSRTPTVIEQFF. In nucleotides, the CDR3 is TGTGCCAGCAGTAGGACTCCTACCGTGATCGAGCAGTTCTTC.

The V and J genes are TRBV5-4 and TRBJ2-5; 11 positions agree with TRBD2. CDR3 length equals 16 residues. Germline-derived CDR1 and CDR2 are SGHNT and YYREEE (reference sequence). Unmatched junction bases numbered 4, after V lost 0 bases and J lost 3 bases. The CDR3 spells CASSLGTSGGEETQYF. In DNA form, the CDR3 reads TGTGCCAGCAGCTTGGGTACTAGCGGGGGTGAAGAGACCCAGTACTTC.

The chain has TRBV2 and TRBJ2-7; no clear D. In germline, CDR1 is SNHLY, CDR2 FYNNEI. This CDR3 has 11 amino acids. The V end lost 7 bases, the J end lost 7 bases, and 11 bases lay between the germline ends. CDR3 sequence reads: CASTGAPEQYF. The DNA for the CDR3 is TGTGCCAGCACCGGAGCACCGGAGCAGTACTTC. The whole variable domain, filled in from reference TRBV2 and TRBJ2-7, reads EPEVTQTPSHQVTQMGQEVILRCVPISNHLYFYWYRQILGQKVEFLVSFYNNEISEKSEIFDDQFSVERPDGSNFTLKIRSTKLEDSAMYFCASTGAPEQYFGPGTRLTVT.

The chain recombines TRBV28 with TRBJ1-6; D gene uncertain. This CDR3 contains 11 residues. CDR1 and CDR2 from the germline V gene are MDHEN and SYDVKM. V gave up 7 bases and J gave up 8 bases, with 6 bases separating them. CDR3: CASTRDSPLHF. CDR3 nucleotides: TGTGCCAGCACCCGCGATTCACCCCTCCACTTT.

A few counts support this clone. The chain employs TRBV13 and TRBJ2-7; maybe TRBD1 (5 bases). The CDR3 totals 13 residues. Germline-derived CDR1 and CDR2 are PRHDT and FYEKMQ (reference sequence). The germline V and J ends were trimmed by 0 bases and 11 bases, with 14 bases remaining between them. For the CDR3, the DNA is TGTGCCAGCAGCTTAGGCGGTTCAGGGTGGGAGTACTTC. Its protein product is CASSLGGSGWEYF.

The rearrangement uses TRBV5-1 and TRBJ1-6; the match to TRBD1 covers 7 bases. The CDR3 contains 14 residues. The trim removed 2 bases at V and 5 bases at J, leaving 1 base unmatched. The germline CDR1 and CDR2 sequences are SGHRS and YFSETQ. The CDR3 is CASSFGTDNSPLHF. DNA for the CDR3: TGCGCCAGCAGCTTCGGGACAGATAATTCACCCCTCCACTTT.

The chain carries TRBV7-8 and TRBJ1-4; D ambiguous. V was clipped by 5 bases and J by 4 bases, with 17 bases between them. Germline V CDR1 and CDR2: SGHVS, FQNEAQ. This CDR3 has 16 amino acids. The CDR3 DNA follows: TGTGCCAGCAGCCTTCCGATTGGCACTAGTAATGAAAAACTGTTTTTT. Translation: CASSLPIGTSNEKLFF. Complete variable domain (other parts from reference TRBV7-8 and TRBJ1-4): GAGVSQSPRYKVAKRGQDVALRCDPISGHVSLFWYQQALGQGPEFLTYFQNEAQLDKSGLPSDRFFAERPEGSVSTLKIQRTQQEDSAVYLCASSLPIGTSNEKLFFGSGTQLSVL.